This TCR beta chain derives from a study of CD8 T cells in ankylosing spondylitis. The V end lost 6 bases, the J end lost 6 bases, and 8 bases lay between the germline ends. CDR1 and CDR2 from the germline V gene are MDHEN and SYDVKM. The CDR3 sequence is 12 residues long. TCRdb independently ran MiXCR on the 5' RACE reads; one entry per CDR3 protein. Among about 160,000 distinct CDR3 sequences listed, 15% to 20% were seen once. The rearrangement joins TRBV28 to TRBJ2-2; D is undetermined. Sample: blood, either unsorted or a sorted T cell fraction (not recorded which). This TCR derives from a male donor with ankylosing spondylitis or in good health (not recorded which). CDR3 in DNA: TGTGCCAGCAGAATCCGCTCCGGGGAGCTGTTTTTT. Translating gives CASRIRSGELFF.